A single sample gave rise to the 28 T cell receptor beta chains below, sequenced in a study of metastatic and nonmetastatic thyroid tumors. There were no patients who had received any treatment before thyroid surgery. TCRdb reprocessed the PCR reads using MiXCR. Among roughly 23,000 clones listed, about 15% were seen once. The sequencing sample was made of tumor tissue. These TCRs come from a female donor with papillary thyroid cancer or a benign thyroid nodule (not recorded which). Some clones in this sample may be carry-over from other donors' samples.

This clone was counted at least ten times. The gene calls are TRBV20-1 and TRBJ2-7; no reliable D call. Trimming removed 1 base at V and 6 bases at J, with 16 bases between. This CDR3 spans 14 amino acids. The V gene's germline CDR1 is DFQATT and CDR2 SNEGSKA (reference sequence). The CDR3 region is CSARGSNVKGEQYF. The CDR3 bases are TGCAGTGCTAGAGGAAGTAACGTTAAGGGCGAGCAGTACTTC.

This clone was seen repeatedly, ten times or more. V gene TRBV11-3 combines with J gene TRBJ2-3, with 15 bases matching TRBD2. The CDR3 consists of 18 residues. The germline CDR1 and CDR2 sequences are SGHNT and YENEEA. V lost 1 base and J lost 3; bases outside the gene matches: 5. The CDR3 nucleotides read TGTGCCAGCAGCTTAGTAGGGGGGACTAGCGGGAGGACAGATACGCAGTATTTT. It yields the protein CASSLVGGTSGRTDTQYF.

This clone was detected ten times or more. The rearrangement links TRBV7-6 to TRBJ2-1, with D possibly TRBD2 on 6 matching bases. This CDR3 contains 16 residues. Trimming shortened V by 5 bases and J by 7 bases, and 21 bases separated the two germline ends. The germline CDR1 and CDR2 sequences are SGHVS and FNYEAQ. DNA of the CDR3: TGTGCCAGCAGCCAGCCTTTGGCGGGGCTTGGGAATGAGCAGTTCTTC. Protein product: CASSQPLAGLGNEQFF.

This clone was recorded a few times. V gene TRBV2 combines with J gene TRBJ2-2, with 12 bases aligning to TRBD2. Germline loops: CDR1 SNHLY, CDR2 FYNNEI. The CDR3 has 15 residues. With V trimmed by 8 bases and J by 4 bases, 5 bases remained unmatched. The CDR3 is CASCLAGGATGELFF. CDR3 bases: TGTGCCAGCTGTCTAGCGGGAGGGGCCACCGGGGAGCTGTTTTTT.

The rearrangement joins TRBV5-1 to TRBJ2-3; D uncertain. The CDR3 runs 12 residues. V was cut by 4 bases and J by 0 bases, with 3 bases left in between. The germline V gene has CDR1 SGHRS and CDR2 YFSETQ. The CDR3 reads CASSHSTDTQYF. For the CDR3, the DNA is TGCGCCAGCAGCCATAGCACAGATACGCAGTATTTT.

This clone was detected many times. The V and J genes are TRBV6-1 and TRBJ1-2, with 10 positions matching TRBD1. Germline CDR1 MNHNS, CDR2 SASEGT. After removal of 6 bases from V and 8 bases from J, the junction contained 9 bases not matched to a gene. The CDR3 sequence is 14 residues long. CDR3 DNA: TGTGCCAGCAGGACAGGGGGCAGGATCTTGGGCTACACCTTC. Protein product: CASRTGGRILGYTF.

This clone was seen many times. The genes are TRBV7-6 and TRBJ2-1; 9 nucleotides line up with TRBD2. The CDR3 runs 14 residues. Germline loops: CDR1 SGHVS, CDR2 FNYEAQ. Trimming took 2 bases from V and 7 from J; bases not matched to a gene: 3. The CDR3 spells CASSLIAGVNEQFF. The CDR3 DNA sequence: TGTGCCAGCAGCTTAATAGCGGGAGTGAATGAGCAGTTCTTC.

This clone has ten or more counts. The CDR3 sequence: CASSPGTTQETQYF. For the CDR3, the DNA is TGCGCCAGCAGCCCCGGGACCACTCAAGAGACCCAGTACTTC. V usage is TRBV5-1 and J usage is TRBJ2-5; D tentatively reads TRBD1 or TRBD2 (5 bases each). The V gene's germline CDR1 is SGHRS and CDR2 YFSETQ. This CDR3 comprises 14 residues. Trimming cost V 4 bases and J 2 bases, with 12 bases left between them.

This clone was picked up many times. The J gene is TRBJ1-5, the V gene TRBV4-1; D is ambiguous. This CDR3 has 16 residues. The V end lost 5 bases, the J end lost 2 bases, and 16 bases lay between the germline ends. CDR1 is MGHRA, CDR2 YSYEKL, per germline. As DNA, the CDR3 is TGCGCCAGCAGCTCTCGGGTGGCCGCGGGCAATCAGCCCCAGCATTTT. Its translation is CASSSRVAAGNQPQHF.

On this clone itself: Given a much more abundant clone one base away, this may be a read error. This chain links TRBV20-1 with TRBJ2-3, with D perhaps being TRBD1 or TRBD2 (5 bases each). This CDR3 has 15 residues. The germline gives CDR1 DFQATT, CDR2 SNEGSKA (reference sequence). CDR3 bases: TGCAGCCCCAGAGGGTGGGGCGAGGGCACAGATACGCAGTATTTT. It encodes CSPRGWGEGTDTQYF.

This clone was counted many times. The chain is built from TRBV18 and TRBJ2-1, with TRBD2 as a possible D gene (6 bases). This CDR3 is built from 16 residues. V lost 5 bases to trimming and J lost 1 base, with 15 bases between them. Germline assignment: CDR1 KGHSH and CDR2 LQKENI. DNA for the CDR3: TGTGCCAGCTCATCCAGGCCCCGGGGGTCCTACAATGAGCAGTTCTTC. Protein: CASSSRPRGSYNEQFF.

This clone was detected only a few times. The rearrangement links TRBV9 to TRBJ2-3; TRBD2 matches 9 bases. CDR1 and CDR2 (germline): SGDLS, YYNGEE. The CDR3 spans 14 residues. Trimming removed 4 bases from V and 4 bases from J; junction bases left unmatched: 4. CDR3 in amino acids: CASSYRTSADTQYF. The CDR3 DNA reads TGTGCCAGCAGCTATAGGACTAGCGCAGATACGCAGTATTTT.

The gene calls are TRBV4-1 and TRBJ1-5; the D is unclear. V gave up 0 bases and J gave up 7 bases, with 10 bases separating them. CDR3 length: 14 residues. Germline V gene data show CDR1 as MGHRA and CDR2 as YSYEKL. The CDR3 coding sequence is TGCGCCAGCAGCCAAGAGGGTAGTCGGCAGCCCCAGCATTTT. Its protein product is CASSQEGSRQPQHF.

The sample holds many counts of this clone. The genes are TRBV29-1 and TRBJ2-1, with D unresolved. CDR1 SQVTM and CDR2 ANQGSEA come from the germline V gene. The CDR3 is 14 amino acids. Here the CDR3 DNA reads TGCATTATACAAGCTGGGTTGTCCTCCCATGAGCAGTTCTTC. It yields the protein CIIQAGLSSHEQFF.

This clone was observed many times. At one of its ends the junction is not consistent with the germline gene, which may arise from a read error. In the same sample, other DNA sequences code for this CDR3. This chain uses TRBV2 with TRBJ2-1; 8 positions agree with TRBD1. The CDR3 spans 15 residues. Germline lookup yields CDR1 SNHLY and CDR2 FYNNEI. This CDR3 is CASSETGEPYNEQFF. CDR3 bases: TGTGCCAGTAGTGAGACAGGGGAGCCCTACAATGAGCAGTTCTTC.

This clone is medium-sized. The V and J genes are TRBV20-1 and TRBJ2-7; TRBD1 agrees at 9 bases. Per the germline V gene, CDR1 is DFQATT and CDR2 is SNEGSKA (reference sequence). The CDR3 length is 15 residues. The CDR3 sequence: CSVYPVGQGSYEQYF. CDR3 DNA: TGCAGCGTTTACCCGGTGGGACAGGGCTCCTACGAGCAGTACTTC.

In its sample, this clone is medium-sized (0.01 to 0.1%). The CDR3, as DNA: TGTGCCACCAGTGATCCCCCCCTGGGCCCAGCGAACACCGGGGAGCTGTTTTTT. It translates to CATSDPPLGPANTGELFF. This chain uses TRBV24-1 with TRBJ2-2; no clear D gene. Germline CDR1 is KGHDR and CDR2 is SFDVKD. The germline V and J ends were trimmed by 3 bases and 0 bases, with 16 bases remaining between them. This CDR3 has 18 amino acids.

In this sample, this clone turned up many times. The chain has TRBV20-1 and TRBJ1-6; no clear D gene. V lost 0 bases to trimming and J lost 7 bases, with 10 bases between them. The CDR3 has 14 residues. Germline lookup yields CDR1 DFQATT and CDR2 SNEGSKA (reference sequence). CDR3 loop: CSARDPRRNSPLHF. For the CDR3, the DNA is TGCAGTGCTAGAGACCCTAGACGAAATTCACCCCTCCACTTT.

This clone was counted many times. The V and J genes are TRBV5-5 and TRBJ2-1; 7 bases align to TRBD2. The length of the CDR3 is 17 residues. The trim removed 3 bases at V and 4 bases at J, leaving 13 bases unmatched. CDR1 is SGHKS and CDR2 is YYEKEE in the germline V gene (reference sequence). CDR3 region: CASSWEGSPPVYNEQFF. The CDR3, as DNA: TGTGCCAGCAGCTGGGAGGGTTCTCCCCCCGTTTACAATGAGCAGTTCTTC.

This clone was seen ten or more times. This chain uses TRBV11-3 with TRBJ1-1, with D hard to call. The CDR3 extends over 14 amino acids. Trimming shortened V by 4 bases and J by 1 base, and 10 bases separated the two germline ends. Germline V CDR1 and CDR2: SGHNT, YENEEA. The DNA for the CDR3 is TGTGCCAGCAGCTCCACTGTAGGGAACACTGAAGCTTTCTTT. Its translation is CASSSTVGNTEAFF.

This clone has just a few counts. The chain has TRBV6-1 and TRBJ1-2, with a possible D match to TRBD1 (5 bases). CDR1 is MNHNS, CDR2 SASEGT, per germline. V was cut by 3 bases and J by 4 bases, with 15 bases left in between. The CDR3 totals 15 residues. The CDR3 loop reads CASSDGALKPYGYTF. The CDR3 coding sequence is TGTGCCAGCAGTGATGGGGCTTTAAAGCCCTATGGCTACACCTTC.

This clone was seen at least ten times. The J gene is TRBJ2-5, the V gene TRBV12-5, with 8 bases aligning to TRBD2. The junction had 8 bases not matched to a gene; V was cut back by 3 bases and J by 5 bases. Germline V lookup: CDR1 LGHNT, CDR2 FRNRAP. The CDR3 has 15 residues. This CDR3 reads CASGFPAGGVETQYF. Here the CDR3 DNA reads TGTGCTAGTGGTTTCCCCGCCGGGGGGGTGGAGACCCAGTACTTC.

This clone occurred many times. V and J are TRBV6-4 and TRBJ2-3; D remains ambiguous. The CDR3 has 15 residues. Trimming stripped 3 bases from V and 2 bases from J, with 12 bases between. Germline loops: CDR1 MRHNA, CDR2 SNTAGT. The CDR3 reads CASSELGGNTDTQYF. CDR3 nucleotides: TGTGCCAGCAGTGAATTGGGCGGAAACACAGATACGCAGTATTTT.

The rearrangement links TRBV18 to TRBJ1-3; 8 bases match TRBD1. J was trimmed by 7 bases and V by 3 bases; bases with no gene match: 8. This CDR3 region has 15 residues. The germline gives CDR1 KGHSH, CDR2 LQKENI. CDR3 sequence reads: CASSPQTGVMNTIYF. The CDR3 region has the DNA TGTGCCAGCTCACCCCAGACAGGGGTCATGAACACCATATATTTT.

Points on this clone: Other nucleotide sequences in the sample specify the same CDR3. The chain recombines TRBV20-1 with TRBJ2-2; 7 bases align to TRBD2. The germline CDR1 and CDR2 sequences are DFQATT and SNEGSKA (reference sequence). V lost 2 bases, J lost 5 bases, and 11 bases stayed unmatched. The CDR3 runs 16 residues. The CDR3 loop is CSARRGGGPGTGELFF. CDR3 coding DNA: TGCAGTGCTAGACGTGGGGGAGGGCCGGGTACCGGGGAGCTGTTTTTT.

This clone was recorded many times. The chain employs TRBV20-1 and TRBJ2-5; perhaps TRBD1 as D (6 bases). Germline values: CDR1 DFQATT, CDR2 SNEGSKA (reference sequence). The ends were cut back, 4 bases at V and 4 bases at J, with 13 bases in the middle. The CDR3 totals 13 residues. This CDR3 reads CSANRQVGETQYF. As DNA, the CDR3 is TGCAGTGCTAACCGACAGGTGGGAGAGACCCAGTACTTC.

This clone is medium-sized (0.01 to 0.1%). This chain uses TRBV18 with TRBJ2-1; 13 positions match TRBD2. CDR3 length: 17 residues. Germline V gene lookup returns CDR1 KGHSH and CDR2 LQKENI. After removal of 6 bases from V and 1 base from J, the junction contained 6 bases not matched to a gene. The CDR3 coding sequence is TGTGCCAGCTCTCCCCTGGGACTAGCGGGATCCTACAATGAGCAGTTCTTC. Translating it yields CASSPLGLAGSYNEQFF. Variable domain in full (rest from reference TRBV18 and TRBJ2-1): NAGVMQNPRHLVRRRGQEARLRCSPMKGHSHVYWYRQLPEEGLKFMVYLQKENIIDESGMPKERFSAEFPKEGPSILRIQQVVRGDSAAYFCASSPLGLAGSYNEQFFGPGTRLTVL.

A few counts support this clone. Since a much larger clone is just one base distant, this may be a read error. The same CDR3 is also encoded by other DNA sequences in this sample. The J gene is TRBJ2-2, the V gene TRBV7-3; no reliable D call. With 3 bases removed from V and 7 bases from J, the gap between germline ends came to 6 bases. From germline, CDR1 is SGHTA and CDR2 FQGTGA. The CDR3 consists of 12 residues. The CDR3 protein is CASSFMNGELFF. CDR3 in DNA: TGTGCCAGCAGCTTCATGAACGGGGAGCTGTTTTTT.